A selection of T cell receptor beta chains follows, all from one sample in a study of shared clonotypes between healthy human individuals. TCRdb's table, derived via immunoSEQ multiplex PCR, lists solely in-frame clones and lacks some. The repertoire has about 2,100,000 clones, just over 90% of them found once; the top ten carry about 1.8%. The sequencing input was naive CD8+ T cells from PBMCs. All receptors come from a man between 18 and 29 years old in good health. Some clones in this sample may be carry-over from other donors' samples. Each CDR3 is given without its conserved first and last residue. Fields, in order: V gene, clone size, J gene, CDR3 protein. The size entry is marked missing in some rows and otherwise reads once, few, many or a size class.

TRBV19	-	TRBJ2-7	ASSSDPGLLSYEQY
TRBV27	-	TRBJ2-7	ASSYALGSGSAYEQY
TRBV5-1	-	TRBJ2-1	ASSLARDRGLRDEQF
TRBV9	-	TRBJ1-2	ASSPEKGKDSYGYT
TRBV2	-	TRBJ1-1	ASTSPDSANTEAF
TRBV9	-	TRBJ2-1	ASTEGGSAFHEQF
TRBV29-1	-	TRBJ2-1	SVETHPHGTVPYNEQF
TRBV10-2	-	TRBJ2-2	ASRDRVFSGELF
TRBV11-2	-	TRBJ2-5	ASSSNLDITRGLQETQY
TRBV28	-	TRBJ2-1	ASSGRQGKGNEQF
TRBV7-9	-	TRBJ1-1	ASSSHNENTEAF
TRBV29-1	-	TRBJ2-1	SVRTGNNEQF
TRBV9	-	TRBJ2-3	ASSVGDHTDTQY
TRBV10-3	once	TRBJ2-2	AISEEGGRAGELF
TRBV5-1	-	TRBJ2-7	ASSATGQAYEQY
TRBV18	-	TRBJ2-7	ASSPSGTDLYEQY
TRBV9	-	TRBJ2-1	ASSARIAGVRNEQF
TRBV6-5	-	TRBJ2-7	ASSYFGLIYEQY
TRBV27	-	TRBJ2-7	ASSLRDRQVEQY
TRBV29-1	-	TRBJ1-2	SVWGDYGYT
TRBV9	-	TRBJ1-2	ASSVGLGANGYT
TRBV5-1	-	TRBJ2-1	ASSPPGGHNEQF
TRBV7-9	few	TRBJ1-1	ASSLMSAEAF
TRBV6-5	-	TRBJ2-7	ASSISGFYEQY
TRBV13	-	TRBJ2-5	ASSLAGLAGGWVETQY
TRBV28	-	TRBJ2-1	ASSARPSVLSNNEQF
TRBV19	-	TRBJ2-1	ASSIDAGGKREQF
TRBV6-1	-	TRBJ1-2	ASSEFTGNYGYT
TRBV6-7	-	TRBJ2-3	ASTGTGADTQY
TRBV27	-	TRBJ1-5	ASSLLGRNQPQH
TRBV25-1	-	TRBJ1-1	ASSESGGFTEAF
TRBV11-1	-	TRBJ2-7	ASSLARDSLYEQY
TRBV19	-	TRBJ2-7	ASSIGSEYEQY
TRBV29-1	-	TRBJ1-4	SVKGATEYEKLF
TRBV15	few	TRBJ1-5	ATSDPTGRQPQH
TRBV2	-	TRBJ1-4	ASTNIRATNEKLF
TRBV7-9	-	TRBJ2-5	ASSLAMETQY
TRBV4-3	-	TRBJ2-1	ASSQAQGEQF
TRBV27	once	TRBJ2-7	ASSLSGGAGYEQY
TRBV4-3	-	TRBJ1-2	ASSQDTDTYGYT
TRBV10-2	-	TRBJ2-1	ASTDYNEQF
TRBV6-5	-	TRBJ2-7	ASSPTGNPYEQY
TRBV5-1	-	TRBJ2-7	ASSRDLPPSYEQY
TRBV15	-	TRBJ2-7	ATRPGLASHEQY
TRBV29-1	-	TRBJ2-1	SVGQGIYNEQF